The clone carrying this T cell receptor (beta chain) was found once. Its antigen is currently unknown. This sample was taken from a study of cytomegalovirus exposure and HLA in healthy donors. Study outcomes and limitations: Presence/absence analysis assumed near-uniform sequencing depth across donors. Among TCR beta chains, those listed as cytomegalovirus-associated numbered about 160. Compared with the approximately 670-donor mean, an Asian-associated ancestry cluster reportedly had fewer N-insertions, according to a later analysis. Productive rates of about 87% or about 30% were seen for most TCR beta V segments in an earlier analysis.

The CDR3 covers 15 residues. CDR1 is SNHLY and CDR2 is FYNNEI in the germline V gene. Germline trimming cut 8 bases from V and 1 base from J; bases unmatched to any gene: 5. Both 60 Vbeta primers and 13 Jbeta primers went into the PCR. This table comes from immunoSEQ multiplex PCR, and its TCRdb copy is limited to in-frame clones, with some not included. The data hold 230,000 or so clones, with approximately 91% observed a single time. The V gene is TRBV2, the J gene TRBJ2-1; 10 bases fit TRBD1. The sequencing input was PBMCs. The clonotype originates from a girl aged 2-9 years in good health and CMV-seronegative. This CDR3 is CASGGTGVSYNEQFF. CDR3 DNA sequence: TGTGCCAGCGGAGGGACAGGGGTGTCCTACAATGAGCAGTTCTTC.